Below, 11 T cell receptor beta chains from the same sample are listed, as sequenced in a study of blood T cells in healthy people across ages. The second PCR ran about 7 to 12 cycles with a sample-barcoded 5' primer and J-beta primers. TCRdb independently ran MiXCR on the 5' RACE reads; one entry per CDR3 protein. The table has 750,000 to 1,000,000 distinct CDR3 sequences, just under 30% seen once; the top ten hold about a tenth. Another study also made use of these data, one on T cells of mothers and their children.

Material: blood. The receptors were sampled from a woman in her thirties or forties in good health.

This clonotype has a count of ten or more. The chain combines TRBV20-1 with TRBJ2-5; 8 positions agree with TRBD2. This CDR3 has 14 amino acids. V shed 2 bases, J shed 2 bases, and the junction held 4 bases outside the gene matches. In germline, CDR1 is DFQATT, CDR2 SNEGSKA (reference sequence). CDR3 nucleotides: TGCAGTGCTAGACAGCGGGGGCCACAAGAGACCCAGTACTTC. This gives the protein CSARQRGPQETQYF.

This clonotype was picked up many times. This chain links TRBV2 with TRBJ2-2; no definite D call. Germline-derived CDR1 and CDR2 are SNHLY and FYNNEI. The V end was cut by 6 bases, the J end by 7 bases, with 6 bases between. The CDR3 contains 11 residues. CDR3 coding DNA: TGTGCCAGCAGCGGGCTCGGGGAGCTGTTTTTT. Translated, it gives CASSGLGELFF.

Ten or more counts support this clonotype. The chain is built from TRBV5-1 and TRBJ2-7; the D gene is possibly TRBD1 (5 bases). Germline V lookup: CDR1 SGHRS, CDR2 YFSETQ. The CDR3 has 14 residues. V gave up 0 bases and J gave up 5 bases, with 12 bases separating them. The CDR3 nucleotides are TGCGCCAGCAGCTTGGGACAGACTGCCCACGAGCAGTACTTC. It is translated as CASSLGQTAHEQYF.

The chain combines TRBV7-2 with TRBJ2-1, with a weak D call TRBD2 (6 bases). Germline V gene lookup returns CDR1 SGHTA and CDR2 FQGNSA. The CDR3 consists of 11 residues. Trimming removed 2 bases from V and 12 bases from J, with 8 bases in between. DNA for the CDR3: TGTGCCAGCAGCTTAAGGAGGGGGCAGTTCTTC. It encodes CASSLRRGQFF.

The chain uses TRBV13 and TRBJ1-2, with D possibly TRBD1 on 6 matching bases. Germline values: CDR1 PRHDT, CDR2 FYEKMQ (reference sequence). V was clipped by 5 bases and J by 0 bases, with 13 bases between them. CDR3 size: 15 residues. CDR3 in amino acids: CASSPRTAANYGYTF. CDR3 bases: TGTGCCAGCAGCCCCCGGACAGCCGCTAACTATGGCTACACCTTC.

In this sample, this clonotype turned up a few times. The rearrangement links TRBV6-5 to TRBJ1-2; D is perhaps TRBD1 (5 bases). Looked up from germline, CDR1 is MNHEY and CDR2 is SVGAGI. The CDR3 loop spans 14 amino acids. V was shortened by 2 bases and J by 3 bases, with 10 bases between the two germline ends. The CDR3 protein is CASSYHRDYYGYTF. CDR3 in DNA: TGTGCCAGCAGTTACCACCGGGACTACTATGGCTACACCTTC.

The chain recombines TRBV27 with TRBJ2-7; D is perhaps TRBD1 or TRBD2 (5 bases each). V gave up 7 bases and J gave up 4 bases, with 17 bases separating them. This CDR3 region has 14 residues. Germline V gene sequence: CDR1 MNHEY, CDR2 SMNVEV (reference sequence). The CDR3 sequence is CASTRGQGRYEQYF. The CDR3, as DNA: TGTGCCAGCACAAGAGGGCAGGGTCGGTACGAGCAGTACTTC.

The V call is TRBV18, the J call TRBJ2-3; D gene uncertain. Germline values: CDR1 KGHSH, CDR2 LQKENI. The CDR3 length is 13 residues. V dropped 5 bases and J dropped 2 bases, with 8 bases sitting between them. CDR3 in DNA: TGTGCCAGCTCAGCGGATTACACAGATACGCAGTATTTT. Residues: CASSADYTDTQYF.

To note about this clonotype: Sequence at one end of the junction differs from germline and may be a read error. The V gene is TRBV5-5, the J gene TRBJ2-1; D is uncertain. The CDR3 contains 15 residues. Germline V CDR1 and CDR2: SGHKS, YYEKEE (reference sequence). The CDR3 sequence is CARSLEGMFYNEQFF. The CDR3, as DNA: TGTGCCCGCAGCTTGGAAGGGATGTTCTACAATGAGCAGTTCTTC.

The CDR3 here is CASKGLAGLTYNEQYF. CDR3 nucleotides: TGTGCCAGCAAGGGACTAGCGGGCCTAACCTACAATGAGCAGTACTTC. The chain combines TRBV5-6 with TRBJ2-1; 12 nucleotides agree with TRBD2. The DNA end is more similar to TRBJ2-7, so the J call may be wrong. The CDR3 is 16 residues long. Germline-derived CDR1 and CDR2 are SGHDT and YYEEEE.

The rearrangement links TRBV6-5 to TRBJ1-6; unclear D gene. The CDR3 has 16 residues. Germline V gene data show CDR1 as MNHEY and CDR2 as SVGAGI. The V end lost 0 bases, the J end lost 10 bases, and 16 bases lay between the germline ends. The CDR3 DNA follows: TGTGCCAGCAGTTACTCCTACGGGCAGCGTGACTCACCCCTCCACTTT. Translated: CASSYSYGQRDSPLHF.